Below, 30 T cell receptor beta chains from the same sample are listed, as sequenced in a study of blood T cell repertoires in COVID-19. Data came from immunoSEQ multiplex PCR; TCRdb stores just in-frame clones and leaves some out. Altogether some 150,000 clones are present, around 87% being singletons, with the ten largest covering around 38%. The sequenced material came from peripheral blood. These receptors were taken from a man aged 50 to 59 who had recovered from COVID-19.

This chain connects TRBV19 to TRBJ2-2; 11 positions match TRBD1. CDR1 and CDR2 (germline): LNHDA, SQIVND (reference sequence). The CDR3 contains 16 residues. V was pared by 3 bases and J by 4 bases, with 4 bases of the junction left unmatched. The CDR3 DNA is TGTGCCAGTAGTATCCGAGGGACAGGGGGCACCGGGGAGCTGTTTTTT. Protein product: CASSIRGTGGTGELFF.

The chain couples TRBV9 to TRBJ2-1; 8 nucleotides line up with TRBD2. The germline CDR1 and CDR2 sequences are SGDLS and YYNGEE. The V and J ends lost 0 bases and 6 bases, in that order; junction bases with no gene match: 8. The CDR3 length is 16 residues. The CDR3 nucleotides are TGTGCCAGCAGCGTAGAGACGGCGGGGGGTTTCAATGAGCAGTTCTTC. As protein: CASSVETAGGFNEQFF.

This chain uses TRBV6-6 with TRBJ2-7, with a possible D match to TRBD1 (6 bases). The CDR3 has 13 amino acids. Germline-derived CDR1 and CDR2 are MNHNY and SVGAGI (reference sequence). V lost 5 bases and J 6 bases, leaving 14 bases between the germline ends. The CDR3 bases are TGTGCCAGCAGTCCGACAGGAAGGAGCGAGCAGTACTTC. As protein: CASSPTGRSEQYF.

This clone appeared a single time. The chain combines TRBV6-5 with TRBJ2-7, with a possible D match to TRBD2 (5 bases). The germline CDR1 and CDR2 sequences are MNHEY and SVGAGI. The CDR3 has 14 residues. Trimming left V 6 bases short and J 2 bases short, with 14 bases between. This CDR3 reads CASRGGLTTYEQYF. For the CDR3, the DNA is TGTGCCAGCAGAGGAGGACTCACCACCTACGAGCAGTACTTC.

The chain combines TRBV3-1 (or the pseudogene TRBV3-2) with TRBJ1-3; TRBD1 aligns across 9 bases. From germline, CDR1 is LGHDT and CDR2 YNNKEL (reference sequence). The CDR3 runs to 22 residues. Germline trimming cut 3 bases from V and 0 bases from J; bases unmatched to any gene: 21. DNA for the CDR3: TGTGCCAGCAGCCAGGCGAGACCCCGACAGGGGGACCATTTATTCTCTGGAAACACCATATATTTT. Encoded protein: CASSQARPRQGDHLFSGNTIYF.

Concerning this clone: Because the CDR3's place on the DNA is in doubt, the DNA is left out and the CDR3 is given as listed by TCRdb. This chain links TRBV11-3 with TRBJ2-7; the listed D gene, TRBD1, was not tested against the DNA. The CDR3 has 11 amino acids, counting both end residues. Germline values: CDR1 SGHNT, CDR2 YENEEA. CDR3 protein: CASSWGRGTHF.

This chain uses TRBV7-9 with TRBJ1-1; D gene ambiguous. Looked up from germline, CDR1 is SEHNR and CDR2 is FQNEAQ (reference sequence). This CDR3 contains 19 residues. V was clipped by 5 bases and J by 0 bases, with 25 bases between them. This CDR3 reads CASSSPGQTMNYMNTEAFF. The CDR3 nucleotides are TGTGCCAGCAGCAGCCCCGGGCAGACTATGAATTATATGAACACTGAAGCTTTCTTT. Full variable domain (missing parts from reference TRBV7-9 and TRBJ1-1): DTGVSQNPRHKITKRGQNVTFRCDPISEHNRLYWYRQTLGQGPEFLTYFQNEAQLEKSRLLSDRFSAERPKGSFSTLEIQRTEQGDSAMYLCASSSPGQTMNYMNTEAFFGQGTRLTVV.

This rearrangement joins TRBV18 to TRBJ1-2; D perhaps matches TRBD1 (5 bases). The CDR3 runs 15 residues. Germline V gene lookup returns CDR1 KGHSH and CDR2 LQKENI. V lost 4 bases and J lost 2, with 14 bases in between. The CDR3: CASSRGGDLNYGYTF. CDR3 nucleotide sequence: TGTGCCAGCTCACGAGGAGGGGACCTCAACTATGGCTACACCTTC.

The chain employs TRBV6-5 and TRBJ2-5; 12 bases line up with TRBD2. CDR1 is MNHEY, CDR2 SVGAGI, per germline. V gave up 1 base and J gave up 4 bases; unmatched junction bases: 4. This CDR3 contains 16 residues. CDR3 DNA sequence: TGTGCCAGCAGTTACTACCTAGCGGGGGGGCGAGAGACCCAGTACTTC. Its translation is CASSYYLAGGRETQYF.

The CDR3 DNA is TGTGCCAGCAGTACAGGGGGCGGCACTGAAGCTTTCTTT. This translates into CASSTGGGTEAFF. V is TRBV6-5 and J is TRBJ1-1, with 9 bases matching TRBD1. Germline V gene data show CDR1 as MNHEY and CDR2 as SVGAGI. Losses at the gene ends were 5 bases for V and 4 bases for J; bases not matched to a gene: 2. The CDR3 has 13 residues.

The genes are TRBV11-1 and TRBJ1-1; TRBD1 might be the D (6 bases). V lost 5 bases and J lost 1, with 14 bases in between. CDR1 is SGHAT and CDR2 is FQDESV in the germline V gene (reference sequence). The CDR3 loop spans 15 amino acids. This CDR3 reads CASSAPGHPNTEAFF. CDR3 sequence (DNA): TGTGCCAGCAGCGCCCCGGGACACCCGAACACTGAAGCTTTCTTT.

This chain uses TRBV5-5 with TRBJ2-5; D is possibly TRBD1 (6 bases). Trimming removed 4 bases from V and 1 base from J, with 17 bases in between. Germline V lookup: CDR1 SGHKS, CDR2 YYEKEE (reference sequence). The CDR3 has 16 amino acids. The CDR3 DNA sequence: TGTGCCAGCAGCCCCGCCCGGACAGCCATCCAAGAGACCCAGTACTTC. Translating gives CASSPARTAIQETQYF.

This clone was recorded once. This chain connects TRBV2 to TRBJ1-2, with 9 nucleotides matching TRBD1. This CDR3 is 15 amino acids long. Germline assignment: CDR1 SNHLY and CDR2 FYNNEI. J was trimmed by 8 bases and V by 3 bases; bases with no gene match: 10. CDR3 loop: CASSDRDRALQGYTF. The CDR3 DNA reads TGTGCCAGCAGTGATCGGGACAGGGCGCTTCAGGGCTACACCTTC. Supplemented by reference TRBV2 and TRBJ1-2, the full variable domain reads EPEVTQTPSHQVTQMGQEVILRCVPISNHLYFYWYRQILGQKVEFLVSFYNNEISEKSEIFDDQFSVERPDGSNFTLKIRSTKLEDSAMYFCASSDRDRALQGYTFGSGTRLTVV.

The chain recombines TRBV11-2 with TRBJ2-7; D call uncertain. Deletions cut 5 bases from V and 5 bases from J, with 10 bases between. Germline V gene data show CDR1 as SGHAT and CDR2 as FQNNGV. The CDR3 is 12 residues long. The CDR3 sequence is CASSLPTHEQYF. In DNA form, the CDR3 reads TGTGCCAGCAGCCTTCCCACTCACGAGCAGTACTTC. Full variable domain (rest looked up from reference TRBV11-2 and TRBJ2-7): EAGVAQSPRYKIIEKRQSVAFWCNPISGHATLYWYQQILGQGPKLLIQFQNNGVVDDSQLPKDRFSAERLKGVDSTLKIQPAKLEDSAVYLCASSLPTHEQYFGPGTRLTVT.

This clone was seen only once. The V call is TRBV7-9, the J call TRBJ1-6; 8 bases are a match to TRBD1. The CDR3 is made up of 15 amino acids. The germline V gene encodes CDR1 SEHNR and CDR2 FQNEAQ (reference sequence). V lost 5 bases and J lost 7; bases outside the gene matches: 7. CDR3 sequence: CASSPAGGANSPLHF. CDR3 coding DNA: TGTGCCAGCAGCCCCGCAGGGGGCGCGAATTCACCCCTCCACTTT.

The V gene is TRBV5-1, the J gene TRBJ1-2; 7 bases align to TRBD1. The trim removed 0 bases at V and 0 bases at J, leaving 5 bases unmatched. This CDR3 spans 16 amino acids. CDR1 is SGHRS, CDR2 YFSETQ, per germline. The CDR3 region is CASSLETTGTNYGYTF. For the CDR3, the DNA is TGCGCCAGCAGCTTGGAAACGACAGGGACTAACTATGGCTACACCTTC.

V gene TRBV30 combines with J gene TRBJ2-7; D may be TRBD2 (6 bases). The germline gives CDR1 GTSNPN, CDR2 SVGIG (reference sequence). The CDR3 contains 15 residues. V lost 3 bases to trimming and J lost 0 bases, with 15 bases between them. In DNA form, the CDR3 reads TGTGCCTGGAGGCCGACACTTAGCGGCTCCTACGAGCAGTACTTC. It specifies CAWRPTLSGSYEQYF.

Here the CDR3 DNA reads TGCGCCAGCAGCTTGGAGGGGGTTGTTCCAGATACGCAGTATTTT. This sequence encodes CASSLEGVVPDTQYF. The chain employs TRBV5-1 and TRBJ2-3, with D possibly TRBD1 on 6 matching bases. Trimming took off 0 bases at V and 4 bases at J, with 12 bases between the two ends. Germline V gene data show CDR1 as SGHRS and CDR2 as YFSETQ. The CDR3 totals 15 residues. Full variable domain (missing parts from reference TRBV5-1 and TRBJ2-3): KAGVTQTPRYLIKTRGQQVTLSCSPISGHRSVSWYQQTPGQGLQFLFEYFSETQRNKGNFPGRFSGRQFSNSRSEMNVSTLELGDSALYLCASSLEGVVPDTQYFGPGTRLTVL.

This chain links TRBV7-2 with TRBJ2-7; 8 positions match TRBD2. The ends lost 5 bases at V and 4 bases at J; junction bases unmatched: 10. In germline, CDR1 is SGHTA, CDR2 FQGNSA. This CDR3 has 15 amino acids. The CDR3 DNA is TGTGCCAGCAGCCTTAGCGGGGCAAGAGGATACGAGCAGTACTTC. This codes for CASSLSGARGYEQYF.

This chain uses TRBV5-6 with TRBJ1-4; 8 bases are shared with TRBD1. This CDR3 is 14 amino acids long. CDR1 is SGHDT, CDR2 YYEEEE, per germline. The J segment lost 7 bases and the V segment lost 4 bases, leaving 6 bases of the junction unmatched. CDR3 in amino acids: CASSRTTGGEKLFF. DNA of the CDR3: TGTGCCAGCAGCCGAACAACAGGGGGTGAAAAACTGTTTTTT.

The CDR3 DNA sequence: TGTGCCAGCAGTCGGGGGCAAACTGAAGCTTTCTTT. The encoded protein is CASSRGQTEAFF. This sequence joins TRBV6-6 and TRBJ1-1; TRBD1 might be the D (6 bases). V was pared by 5 bases and J by 5 bases, with 9 bases between. The CDR3 runs to 12 residues. Germline CDR1 MNHNY, CDR2 SVGAGI (reference sequence).

This clone was detected once. The V gene is TRBV7-9, the J gene TRBJ2-1, with D maybe TRBD1 (6 bases). The CDR3 has 18 residues. Between the trimmed V and J ends, which lost 5 bases and 5 bases, there was a span of 25 bases. Germline V CDR1 and CDR2: SEHNR, FQNEAQ (reference sequence). CDR3: CASSQGSMGARSDNEQFF. CDR3 nucleotides: TGTGCCAGCAGCCAAGGGAGCATGGGGGCCCGTTCAGACAATGAGCAGTTCTTC. Based on the CDR3 plus reference TRBV7-9 and TRBJ2-1, the full variable domain is DTGVSQNPRHKITKRGQNVTFRCDPISEHNRLYWYRQTLGQGPEFLTYFQNEAQLEKSRLLSDRFSAERPKGSFSTLEIQRTEQGDSAMYLCASSQGSMGARSDNEQFFGPGTRLTVL.

This clone was detected once. The chain employs TRBV11-3 and TRBJ1-1; the D gene is possibly TRBD1 (5 bases). The V gene's germline CDR1 is SGHNT and CDR2 YENEEA. The V and J ends lost 2 bases and 5 bases respectively, with 12 bases between them. This CDR3 has 14 residues. CDR3 sequence: CASSLSGRGTEAFF. CDR3 nucleotide sequence: TGTGCCAGCAGCTTAAGTGGGCGGGGGACTGAAGCTTTCTTT.

The chain carries TRBV19 and TRBJ1-3; D call uncertain. Trimming pared 7 bases from V and 0 bases from J, leaving 10 bases between. The CDR3 has 14 amino acids. Germline V CDR1 and CDR2: LNHDA, SQIVND (reference sequence). CDR3 loop: CASKPTGSGNTIYF. The CDR3 bases are TGTGCCAGTAAACCCACGGGCTCTGGAAACACCATATATTTT. The complete variable domain, with remaining parts taken from reference TRBV19 and TRBJ1-3, reads DGGITQSPKYLFRKEGQNVTLSCEQNLNHDAMYWYRQDPGQGLRLIYYSQIVNDFQKGDIAEGYSVSREKKESFPLTVTSAQKNPTAFYLCASKPTGSGNTIYFGEGSWLTVV.

CDR3 amino acids: CASSRPTGKRASGNTIYF. The CDR3 nucleotides read TGTGCCAGCTCACGACCGACAGGGAAACGGGCCTCTGGAAACACCATATATTTT. The V call is TRBV18, the J call TRBJ1-3; 7 bases are a match to TRBD1. CDR3 length equals 18 residues. V shed 4 bases, J shed 0 bases, and the junction held 12 bases outside the gene matches. Germline-derived CDR1 and CDR2 are KGHSH and LQKENI.

The chain carries TRBV11-2 and TRBJ1-4, with unresolved D. V lost 6 bases, J lost 8 bases, and 10 bases lay in between. Germline V lookup: CDR1 SGHAT, CDR2 FQNNGV. This CDR3 contains 12 residues. For the CDR3, the DNA is TGTGCCAGCAGTTCTCCGGGGGAAAAACTGTTTTTT. Encoded protein: CASSSPGEKLFF.

This clone was counted only a few times. The CDR3 DNA reads TGTGCCAGCAGTTTATCTGGCAGGGGGAACTATGGCTACACCTTC. Its protein product is CASSLSGRGNYGYTF. J is TRBJ1-2 and V is TRBV27, with 7 bases identical to TRBD1. The V segment lost 0 bases and the J segment 2 bases; nucleotides outside the gene matches: 3. Per the germline V gene, CDR1 is MNHEY and CDR2 is SMNVEV (reference sequence). The CDR3 is 15 amino acids.

The chain has TRBV9 and TRBJ2-2; possibly TRBD1 for D (6 bases). Per germline, CDR1 SGDLS and CDR2 YYNGEE. V was trimmed by 3 bases and J by 6 bases, leaving 18 bases between them. This CDR3 has 16 amino acids. The CDR3 coding sequence is TGTGCCAGCAGCGCCCCCGGGACACAGGTCGCCGGGGAGCTGTTTTTT. Residues: CASSAPGTQVAGELFF.

The V call is TRBV6-1, the J call TRBJ2-1; TRBD2 is a possible D gene (7 bases). Trimming removed 3 bases at V and 8 bases at J, with 23 bases between. Per the germline V gene, CDR1 is MNHNS and CDR2 is SASEGT. The CDR3 runs 17 residues. The CDR3 bases are TGTGCCAGCAGTGACAATGGGGGGAGGGGGAAGGGCTATGAGCAGTTCTTC. The encoded protein is CASSDNGGRGKGYEQFF.

The chain has TRBV2 and TRBJ2-7; 12 bases align to TRBD2. Germline CDR1 reads SNHLY; CDR2 reads FYNNEI. After removal of 6 bases from V and 1 base from J, the junction contained 1 base not matched to a gene. The CDR3 has 14 amino acids. CDR3 sequence reads: CASRGLAGSYEQYF. The CDR3 DNA reads as TGTGCCAGCAGAGGACTAGCGGGGTCCTACGAGCAGTACTTC.